This TCR beta chain was retrieved from a study of T-cell reconstitution after alpha-beta-depleted transplantation in children. Study outcomes and limitations: In some patients, recipient T cells and intrathymic progenitors surviving conditioning explained high day-60 diversity. T cells produced anew were the main source of T-cell counts and diversity one year after transplant.

With regard to this clonotype: Its antigen is unknown.

A library of TCRbeta sequences, prepared with unique molecular identifiers, was generated. TCRdb reanalysed the PCR reads using MiXCR and keeps one entry per CDR3 protein. This table holds roughly 500,000 distinct CDR3 sequences, roughly 10% found once. Deletions cut 6 bases from V and 0 bases from J, with 9 bases between. The V gene's germline CDR1 is SGHTA and CDR2 FQGNSA. The CDR3 totals 14 residues. The chain recombines TRBV7-2 with TRBJ2-1; D uncertain. The origin of this receptor is a child younger than 10 with inherited bone marrow failure, due to receive a stem cell transplant. This specimen consisted of PBMCs, obtained before TCRalphabeta/CD19-depleted stem cell transplant. Written as DNA, the CDR3 is TGTGCCAGCAGGGAGACTCGCTCCTACAATGAGCAGTTCTTC. Its protein is CASRETRSYNEQFF. Supplemented by reference TRBV7-2 and TRBJ2-1, the full variable domain reads GAGVSQSPSNKVTEKGKDVELRCDPISGHTALYWYRQSLGQGLEFLIYFQGNSAPDKSGLPSDRFSAERTGGSVSTLTIQRTQQEDSAVYLCASRETRSYNEQFFGPGTRLTVL.